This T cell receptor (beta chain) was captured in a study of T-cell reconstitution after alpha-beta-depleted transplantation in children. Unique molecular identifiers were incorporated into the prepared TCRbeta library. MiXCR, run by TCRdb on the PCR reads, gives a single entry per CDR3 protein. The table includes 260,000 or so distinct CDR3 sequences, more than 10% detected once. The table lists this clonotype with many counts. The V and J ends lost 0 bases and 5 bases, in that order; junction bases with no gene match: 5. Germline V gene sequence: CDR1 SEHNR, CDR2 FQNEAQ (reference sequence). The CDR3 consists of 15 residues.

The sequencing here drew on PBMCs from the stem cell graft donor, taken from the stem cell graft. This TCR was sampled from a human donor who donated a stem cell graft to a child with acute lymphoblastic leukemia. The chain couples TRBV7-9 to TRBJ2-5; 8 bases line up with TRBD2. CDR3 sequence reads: CASSLAVSGTETQYF. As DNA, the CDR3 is TGTGCCAGCAGCTTAGCGGTTAGCGGGACGGAGACCCAGTACTTC. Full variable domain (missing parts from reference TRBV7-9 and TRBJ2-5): DTGVSQNPRHKITKRGQNVTFRCDPISEHNRLYWYRQTLGQGPEFLTYFQNEAQLEKSRLLSDRFSAERPKGSFSTLEIQRTEQGDSAMYLCASSLAVSGTETQYFGPGTRLLVL.